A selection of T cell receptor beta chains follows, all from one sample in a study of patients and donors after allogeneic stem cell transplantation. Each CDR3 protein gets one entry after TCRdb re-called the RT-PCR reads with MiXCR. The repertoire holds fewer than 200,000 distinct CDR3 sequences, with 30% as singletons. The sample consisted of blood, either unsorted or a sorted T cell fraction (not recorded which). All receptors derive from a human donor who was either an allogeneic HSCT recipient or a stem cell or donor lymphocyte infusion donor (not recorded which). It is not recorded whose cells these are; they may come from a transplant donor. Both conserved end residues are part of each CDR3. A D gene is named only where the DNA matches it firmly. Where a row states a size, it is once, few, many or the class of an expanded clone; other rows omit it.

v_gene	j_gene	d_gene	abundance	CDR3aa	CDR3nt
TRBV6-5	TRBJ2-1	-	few	CASSYDYAGGNEQFF	TGTGCCAGCAGTTACGACTATGCGGGTGGCAATGAGCAGTTCTTC
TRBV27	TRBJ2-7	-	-	CASSSISRYGEQYF	TGTGCCAGCAGTTCCATATCACGGTATGGCGAGCAGTACTTC
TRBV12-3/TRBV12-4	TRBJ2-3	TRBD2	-	CASRGLAGADTQYF	TGTGCCAGCAGGGGACTAGCGGGAGCGGATACGCAGTATTTT
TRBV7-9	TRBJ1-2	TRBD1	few	CASSLAGAGGTPDYGYTF	TGTGCCAGCAGCTTAGCTGGGGCAGGGGGTACCCCTGACTATGGCTACACCTTC
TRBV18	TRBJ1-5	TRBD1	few	CASSPADRGSQPQHF	TGTGCCAGCTCACCCGCGGACAGGGGCTCTCAGCCCCAGCATTTT
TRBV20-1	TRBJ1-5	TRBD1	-	CSARETGGYDQPQHF	TGCAGTGCTAGAGAGACAGGGGGTTATGATCAGCCCCAGCATTTT
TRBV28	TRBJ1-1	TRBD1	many	CASGLGQINTEAFF	TGTGCCAGCGGACTGGGACAGATTAACACTGAAGCTTTCTTT
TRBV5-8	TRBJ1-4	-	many	CASSGWTAFNEKLFF	TGTGCCAGCAGCGGGTGGACAGCCTTTAATGAAAAACTGTTTTTT
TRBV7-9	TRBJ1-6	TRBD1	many	CASSLVETGNSPLHF	TGTGCCAGCAGCTTAGTGGAGACAGGGAACTCACCCCTCCACTTT
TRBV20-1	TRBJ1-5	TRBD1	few	CSANRDRAHQPQHF	TGCAGTGCCAACCGGGACAGGGCACATCAGCCCCAGCATTTT
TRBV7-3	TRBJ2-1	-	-	CASSLTFGEAGNEQFF	TGTGCCAGCAGCTTAACGTTCGGGGAGGCTGGCAATGAGCAGTTCTTC
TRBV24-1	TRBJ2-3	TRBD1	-	CATSGWTGSPDTQYF	TGTGCCACCTCGGGGTGGACAGGGTCGCCAGATACGCAGTATTTT
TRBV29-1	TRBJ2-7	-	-	CSVETGVLYEQYF	TGCAGCGTTGAGACGGGAGTCCTCTACGAGCAGTACTTC
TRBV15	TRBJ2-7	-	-	CATSRDMAASYEQYF	TGTGCCACCAGCAGAGATATGGCAGCCTCCTACGAGCAGTACTTC
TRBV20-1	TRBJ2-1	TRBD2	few	CSTTLGLAGFEQFF	TGCAGCACGACCTTGGGACTAGCGGGATTTGAGCAGTTCTTC
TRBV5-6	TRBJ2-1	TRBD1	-	CASSWDREGNEQFF	TGTGCCAGCAGCTGGGACAGGGAAGGCAATGAGCAGTTCTTC
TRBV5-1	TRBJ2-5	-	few	CASSLGWTPQETQYF	TGCGCCAGCAGCTTGGGGTGGACACCGCAAGAGACCCAGTACTTC
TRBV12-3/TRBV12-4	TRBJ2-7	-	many	CASTPGLGEQYF	TGTGCCAGCACGCCCGGACTTGGCGAGCAGTACTTC
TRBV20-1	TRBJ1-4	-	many	CSVPRTGGPNEKLFF	TGCAGTGTCCCCCGGACGGGGGGGCCGAATGAAAAACTGTTTTTT
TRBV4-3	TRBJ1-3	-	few	CASSQDIQGFSGNTIYF	TGCGCCAGCAGCCAAGATATTCAAGGATTCTCTGGAAACACCATATATTTT
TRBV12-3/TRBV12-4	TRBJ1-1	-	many	CASSSPGGEAFF	TGTGCCAGCAGTTCCCCCGGGGGGGAGGCTTTCTTT
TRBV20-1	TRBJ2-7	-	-	CSAWAGYEQYF	TGCAGTGCTTGGGCGGGCTACGAGCAGTACTTC
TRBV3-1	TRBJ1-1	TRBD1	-	CASHHTGTGATEAFF	TGTGCCAGTCATCATACTGGGACAGGGGCCACTGAAGCTTTCTTT
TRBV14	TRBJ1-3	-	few	CASSQESWLGNTIYF	TGTGCCAGCAGCCAAGAGTCGTGGCTTGGAAACACCATATATTTT
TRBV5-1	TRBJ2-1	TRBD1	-	CASSSGQGAYNEQFF	TGCGCCAGCAGCTCCGGACAGGGGGCGTACAATGAGCAGTTCTTC
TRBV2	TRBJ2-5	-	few	CASLRDLVETQYF	TGTGCCAGCCTCCGAGATTTGGTTGAGACCCAGTACTTC
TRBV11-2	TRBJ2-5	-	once	CASRQPGRKGTQYF	TGTGCCAGCAGACAACCGGGACGCAAGGGGACCCAGTACTTC
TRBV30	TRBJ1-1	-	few	CAWSAFGSTEAFF	TGTGCCTGGAGTGCCTTCGGGAGCACTGAAGCTTTCTTT
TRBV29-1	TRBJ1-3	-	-	CSVEDLGTTSGNTIYF	TGCAGCGTTGAAGATTTGGGGACAACCTCTGGAAACACCATATATTTT
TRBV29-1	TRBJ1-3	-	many	CSVTAQLSGNTIYF	TGCAGCGTTACCGCGCAGCTCTCTGGAAACACCATATATTTT
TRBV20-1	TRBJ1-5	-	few	CSAGPELTQHF	TGCAGTGCCGGCCCCGAATTGACCCAGCATTTT
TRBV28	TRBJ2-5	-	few	CASSLPLTGETQYF	TGTGCCAGCAGTTTACCCTTAACGGGGGAGACCCAGTACTTC
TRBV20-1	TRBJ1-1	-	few	CSAVRGRTEAFF	TGCAGTGCTGTTCGGGGCAGGACTGAAGCTTTCTTT
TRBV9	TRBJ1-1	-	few	CASSVATPPSTEAFF	TGTGCCAGCAGCGTAGCTACCCCTCCATCCACTGAAGCTTTCTTT
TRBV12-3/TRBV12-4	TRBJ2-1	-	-	CASSLQYNEQFF	TGTGCCAGCAGCTTACAGTACAATGAGCAGTTCTTC
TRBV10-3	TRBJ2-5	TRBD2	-	CAISPFGAGGIGETQYF	TGTGCCATCAGTCCCTTCGGGGCGGGAGGGATCGGAGAGACCCAGTACTTC
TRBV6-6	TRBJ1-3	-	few	CASSLPDSTGNTIYF	TGTGCCAGCAGTTTACCCGACAGCACTGGAAACACCATATATTTT